The rows below give T cell receptor beta chains drawn from one sample of a study of OX40 agonist ivuxolimab in advanced cancers. TCRdb's table, derived via immunoSEQ multiplex PCR, lists solely in-frame clones and lacks some. This table has under 80,000 clones, approximately 86% appearing once. Sequenced here: CD4+ or CD8+ T cells sorted from blood, sampled in a trial of the OX40 agonist ivuxolimab. These receptors were collected from an adult with an advanced solid tumor such as melanoma, head and neck, liver or kidney cancer. Each CDR3 is given with its conserved first and last residue. Fields, in order: D gene, V gene, J gene, clone size, CDR3 DNA, CDR3 protein. The D gene is left open where the match is weak. Clone size is shown for a subset of rows, as once, few, many or a class of expanded clone.

-	TRBV9	TRBJ2-1	-	TGTGCCAGCAGCGAGGGGCCCTCAGGGGAGCAGTTCTTC	CASSEGPSGEQFF
-	TRBV27	TRBJ1-1	-	TGTGCCAGCAGTTTAAGCCGAAGGATGAACACTGAAGCTTTCTTT	CASSLSRRMNTEAFF
TRBD2	TRBV7-9	TRBJ2-3	-	TGTGCCAGCAGCTCTAGCGGGAGAACAGATACGCAGTATTTT	CASSSSGRTDTQYF
-	TRBV19	TRBJ1-5	-	TGTGCCAGTAGTGTCCCTTTAGAGGGACGGCCCCAGCATTTT	CASSVPLEGRPQHF
TRBD2	TRBV5-1	TRBJ2-3	-	TGCGCCAGCAAGCCTAGCGGGACAACAGATACGCAGTATTTT	CASKPSGTTDTQYF
-	TRBV28	TRBJ2-2	few	TGTGCCAGCAGTTCAAGTCGGGTCACCGGGGAGCTGTTTTTT	CASSSSRVTGELFF
-	TRBV6-6	TRBJ2-7	-	TGTGCCAGCAGTTACGGCAGGGCCACCTACGAGCAGTACTTC	CASSYGRATYEQYF
-	TRBV14	TRBJ2-2	-	TGTGCCAGCAGCCAAGTGAACTATGAGCTGTTTTTT	CASSQVNYELFF
-	TRBV6-1	TRBJ1-4	-	TGTGCCAGCAGTCAACCGAGGGGCGAAGAAAAACTGTTTTTT	CASSQPRGEEKLFF
-	TRBV28	TRBJ1-5	-	TGTGCCAGCGACTCACAGGGCAGTTGGAATCAGCCCCAGCATTTT	CASDSQGSWNQPQHF
-	TRBV5-4	TRBJ2-3	-	TGTGCCAGCAGCTTACCCACCACAGATACGCAGTATTTT	CASSLPTTDTQYF
-	TRBV28	TRBJ2-3	-	TGTGCCAGCACTCTGCCCTGGGCTAGCGGCACAGATACGCAGTATTTT	CASTLPWASGTDTQYF
TRBD2	TRBV7-2	TRBJ2-7	-	TGTGCCAGCAGCCCCCAGCGGGGGCCAACCTACGAGCAGTACTTC	CASSPQRGPTYEQYF
-	TRBV14	TRBJ1-1	-	TGTGCCAGCAGCCCTTGGACAGACACTGAAGCTTTCTTT	CASSPWTDTEAFF
TRBD1	TRBV25-1	TRBJ1-3	-	TGTGCCAGCAGTGATCGGGACAGCCCTGGAAACACCATATATTTT	CASSDRDSPGNTIYF
-	TRBV6-1	TRBJ1-5	few	TGTGCCAGCAGTGATATGAGAATCGGGCCCCAGCATTTT	CASSDMRIGPQHF
TRBD1	TRBV28	TRBJ1-4	-	TGTGCCAGCAGTAGACAGGGGGATCGGGAAAAACTGTTTTTT	CASSRQGDREKLFF
TRBD2	TRBV27	TRBJ2-7	-	TGTGCCAGCAGCCCACGCGGGGGGTTCTACGAGCAGTACTTC	CASSPRGGFYEQYF
-	TRBV6-6	TRBJ1-5	-	TGTGCCAGCAGTAGGACGGATTATAGCAATCAGCCCCAGCATTTT	CASSRTDYSNQPQHF
-	TRBV28	TRBJ1-2	-	TGTGCCAGCAGTTCGGGGGGTGGCGTAGGAGTCTATGGCTACACCTTC	CASSSGGGVGVYGYTF
-	TRBV6-6	TRBJ1-5	once	TGTGCCAGCAGTTATTCGGCCCACAATCAGCCCCAGCATTTT	CASSYSAHNQPQHF
-	TRBV27	TRBJ2-7	-	TGTGCCAGCAGTCCCCGGCCGGACTCCTACGAGCAGTACTTC	CASSPRPDSYEQYF
-	TRBV4-1	TRBJ2-7	-	TGCGCCAGCAGCCAAGAGCGGCTAGTAAAGGCTAATAAAACGTACTTC	CASSQERLVKANKTYF
-	TRBV7-6	TRBJ2-7	-	TGTGCCAGCAGCTTAAATGGAGCAGGCGAGCAGTACTTC	CASSLNGAGEQYF
-	TRBV4-1	TRBJ2-3	-	TGCGCCAGCAGGGGAGGGGGCACAGTCGGCACAGATACGCAGTATTTT	CASRGGGTVGTDTQYF